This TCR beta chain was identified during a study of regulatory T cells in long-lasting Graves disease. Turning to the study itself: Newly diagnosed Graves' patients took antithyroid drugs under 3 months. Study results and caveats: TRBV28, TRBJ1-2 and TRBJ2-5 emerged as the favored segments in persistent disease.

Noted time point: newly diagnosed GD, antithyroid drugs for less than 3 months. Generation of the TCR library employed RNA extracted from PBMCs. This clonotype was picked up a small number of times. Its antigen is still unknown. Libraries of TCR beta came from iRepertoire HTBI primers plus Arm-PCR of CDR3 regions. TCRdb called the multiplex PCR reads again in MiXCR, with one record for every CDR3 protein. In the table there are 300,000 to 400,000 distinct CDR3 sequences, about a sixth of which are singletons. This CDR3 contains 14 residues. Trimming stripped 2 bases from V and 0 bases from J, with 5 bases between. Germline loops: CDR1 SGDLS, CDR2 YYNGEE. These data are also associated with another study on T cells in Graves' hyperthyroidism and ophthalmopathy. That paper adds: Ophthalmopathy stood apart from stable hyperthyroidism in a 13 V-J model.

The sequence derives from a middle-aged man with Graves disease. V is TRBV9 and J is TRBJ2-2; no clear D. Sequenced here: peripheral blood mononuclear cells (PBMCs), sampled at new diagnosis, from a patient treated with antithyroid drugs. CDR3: CASSVYTNTGELFF. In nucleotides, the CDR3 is TGTGCCAGCAGCGTGTACACGAACACCGGGGAGCTGTTTTTT.